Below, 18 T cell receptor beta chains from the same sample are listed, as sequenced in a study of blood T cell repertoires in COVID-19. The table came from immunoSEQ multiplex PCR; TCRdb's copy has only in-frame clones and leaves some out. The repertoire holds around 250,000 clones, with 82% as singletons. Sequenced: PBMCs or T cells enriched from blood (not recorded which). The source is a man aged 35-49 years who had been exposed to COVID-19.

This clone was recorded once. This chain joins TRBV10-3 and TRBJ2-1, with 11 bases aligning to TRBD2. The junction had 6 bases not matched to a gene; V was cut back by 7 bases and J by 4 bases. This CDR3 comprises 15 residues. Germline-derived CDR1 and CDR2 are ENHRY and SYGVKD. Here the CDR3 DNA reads TGTGCCATCAATCTGGGGACTAGCGGATACAATGAGCAGTTCTTC. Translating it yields CAINLGTSGYNEQFF.

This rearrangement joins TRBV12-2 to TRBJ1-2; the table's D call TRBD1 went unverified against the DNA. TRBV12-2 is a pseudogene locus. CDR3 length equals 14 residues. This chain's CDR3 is CASRLGGGSYGYTF. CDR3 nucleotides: TGTGCAAGTCGCTTAGGAGGGGGCAGCTATGGCTACACCTTC.

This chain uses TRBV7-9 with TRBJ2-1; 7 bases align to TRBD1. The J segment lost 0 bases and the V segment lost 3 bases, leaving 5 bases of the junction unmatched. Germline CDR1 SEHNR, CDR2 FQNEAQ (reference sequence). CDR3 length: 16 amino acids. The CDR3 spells CASSFTTGSSYNEQFF. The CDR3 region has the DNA TGTGCCAGCAGCTTTACGACAGGGAGCTCCTACAATGAGCAGTTCTTC. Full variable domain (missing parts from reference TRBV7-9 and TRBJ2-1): DTGVSQNPRHKITKRGQNVTFRCDPISEHNRLYWYRQTLGQGPEFLTYFQNEAQLEKSRLLSDRFSAERPKGSFSTLEIQRTEQGDSAMYLCASSFTTGSSYNEQFFGPGTRLTVL.

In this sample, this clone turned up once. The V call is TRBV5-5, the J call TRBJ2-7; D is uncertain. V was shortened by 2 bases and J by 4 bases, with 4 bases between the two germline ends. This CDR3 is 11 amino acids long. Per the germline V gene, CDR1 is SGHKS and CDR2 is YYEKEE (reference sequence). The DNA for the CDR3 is TGTGCCAGCAGCTTTGAGTACGAGCAGTACTTC. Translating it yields CASSFEYEQYF.

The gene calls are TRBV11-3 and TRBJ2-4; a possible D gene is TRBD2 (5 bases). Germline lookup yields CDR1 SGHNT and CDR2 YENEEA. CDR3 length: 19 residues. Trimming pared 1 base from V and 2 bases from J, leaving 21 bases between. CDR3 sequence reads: CASSLGRPGKKNSKNIQYF. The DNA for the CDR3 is TGTGCCAGCAGCTTAGGGCGGCCCGGGAAAAAGAACTCCAAAAACATTCAGTACTTC.

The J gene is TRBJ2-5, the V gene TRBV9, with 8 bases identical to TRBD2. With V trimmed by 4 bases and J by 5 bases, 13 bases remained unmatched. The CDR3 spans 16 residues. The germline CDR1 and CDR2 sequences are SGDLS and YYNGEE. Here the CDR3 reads CASSSLSGGGRETQYF. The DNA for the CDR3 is TGTGCCAGCAGCTCCCTCAGCGGGGGAGGCCGGGAGACCCAGTACTTC. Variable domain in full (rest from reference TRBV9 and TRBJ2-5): DSGVTQTPKHLITATGQRVTLRCSPRSGDLSVYWYQQSLDQGLQFLIQYYNGEERAKGNILERFSAQQFPDLHSELNLSSLELGDSALYFCASSSLSGGGRETQYFGPGTRLLVL.

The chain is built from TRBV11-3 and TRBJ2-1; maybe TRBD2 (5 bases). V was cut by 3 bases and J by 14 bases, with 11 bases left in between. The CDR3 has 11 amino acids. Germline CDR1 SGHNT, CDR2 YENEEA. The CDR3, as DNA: TGTGCCAGCAGCTTCACTAGGCAGGAGTTCTTC. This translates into CASSFTRQEFF.

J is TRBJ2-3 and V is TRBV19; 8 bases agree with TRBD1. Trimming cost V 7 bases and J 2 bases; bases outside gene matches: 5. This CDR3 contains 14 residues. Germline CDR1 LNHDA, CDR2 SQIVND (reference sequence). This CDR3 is CASMSGGFTDTQYF. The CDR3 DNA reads TGTGCCAGTATGTCAGGGGGCTTCACAGATACGCAGTATTTT. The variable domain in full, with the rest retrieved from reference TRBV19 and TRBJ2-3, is DGGITQSPKYLFRKEGQNVTLSCEQNLNHDAMYWYRQDPGQGLRLIYYSQIVNDFQKGDIAEGYSVSREKKESFPLTVTSAQKNPTAFYLCASMSGGFTDTQYFGPGTRLTVL.

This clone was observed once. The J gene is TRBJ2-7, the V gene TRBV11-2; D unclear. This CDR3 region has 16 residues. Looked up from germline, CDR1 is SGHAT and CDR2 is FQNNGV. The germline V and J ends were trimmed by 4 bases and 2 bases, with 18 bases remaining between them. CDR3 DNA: TGTGCCAGCAGCTCTCGTTCCCAGGCCCAAACCTACGAGCAGTACTTC. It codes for CASSSRSQAQTYEQYF. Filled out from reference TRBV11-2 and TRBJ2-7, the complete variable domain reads EAGVAQSPRYKIIEKRQSVAFWCNPISGHATLYWYQQILGQGPKLLIQFQNNGVVDDSQLPKDRFSAERLKGVDSTLKIQPAKLEDSAVYLCASSSRSQAQTYEQYFGPGTRLTVT.

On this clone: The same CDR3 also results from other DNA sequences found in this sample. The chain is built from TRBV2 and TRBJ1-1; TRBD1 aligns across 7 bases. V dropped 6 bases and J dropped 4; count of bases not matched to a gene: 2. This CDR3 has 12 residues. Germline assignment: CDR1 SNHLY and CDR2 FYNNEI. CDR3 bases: TGTGCCAGCAGATCAGGGGGCACTGAAGCTTTCTTT. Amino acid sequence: CASRSGGTEAFF.

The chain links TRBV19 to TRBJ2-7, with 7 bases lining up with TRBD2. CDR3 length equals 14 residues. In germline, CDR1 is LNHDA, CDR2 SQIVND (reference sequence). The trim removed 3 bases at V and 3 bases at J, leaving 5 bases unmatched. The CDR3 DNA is TGTGCCAGTAGTATCGCCGGGGGGTACTACGAGCAGTACTTC. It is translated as CASSIAGGYYEQYF.

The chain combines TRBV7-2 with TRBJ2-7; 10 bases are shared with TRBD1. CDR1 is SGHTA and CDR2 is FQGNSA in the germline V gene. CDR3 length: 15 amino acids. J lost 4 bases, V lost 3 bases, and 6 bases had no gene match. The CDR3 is CASSFSGQGEYEQYF. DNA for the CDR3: TGTGCCAGCAGCTTCTCCGGACAGGGGGAGTACGAGCAGTACTTC.

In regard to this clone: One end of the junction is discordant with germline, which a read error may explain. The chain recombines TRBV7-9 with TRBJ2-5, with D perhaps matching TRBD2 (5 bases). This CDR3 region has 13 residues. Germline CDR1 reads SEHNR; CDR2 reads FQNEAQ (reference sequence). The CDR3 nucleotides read TGTGCCAGCAGCCCGGCGGACTTTATCGCTATGCACTTC. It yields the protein CASSPADFIAMHF.

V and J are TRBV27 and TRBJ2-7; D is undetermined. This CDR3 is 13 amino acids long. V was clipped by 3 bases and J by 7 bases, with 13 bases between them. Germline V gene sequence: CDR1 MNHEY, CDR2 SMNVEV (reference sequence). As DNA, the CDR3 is TGTGCCAGCAGTTTCTCCGGGTCGTGGGAGCAGTACTTC. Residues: CASSFSGSWEQYF.

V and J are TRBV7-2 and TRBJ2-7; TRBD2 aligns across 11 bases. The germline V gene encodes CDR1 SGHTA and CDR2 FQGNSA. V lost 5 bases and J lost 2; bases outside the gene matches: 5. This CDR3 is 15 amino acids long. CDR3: CASSATSGDTYEQYF. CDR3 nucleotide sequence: TGTGCCAGCAGCGCGACTAGCGGGGATACCTACGAGCAGTACTTC.

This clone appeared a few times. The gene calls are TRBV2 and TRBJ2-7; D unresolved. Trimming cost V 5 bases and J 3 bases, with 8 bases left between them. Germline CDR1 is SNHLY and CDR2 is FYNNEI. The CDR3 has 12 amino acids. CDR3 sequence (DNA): TGTGCCAGCAGTCTCTCGTACTACGAGCAGTACTTC. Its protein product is CASSLSYYEQYF.

CDR3 nucleotide sequence: TGTGCCTGGAGTCCCCGAACATGGAGCCGGAACACTGAAGCTTTCTTT. Its protein is CAWSPRTWSRNTEAFF. The chain couples TRBV30 to TRBJ1-1; D gene ambiguous. Per the germline V gene, CDR1 is GTSNPN and CDR2 is SVGIG (reference sequence). Trimming pared 2 bases from V and 1 base from J, leaving 17 bases between. This CDR3 region has 16 residues.

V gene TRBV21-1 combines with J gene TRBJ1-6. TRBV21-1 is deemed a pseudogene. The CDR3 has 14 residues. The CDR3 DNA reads TGTGCCCCCTGCGGATGGGGGGGGAATTCACCCCTCCACTTT. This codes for CAPCGWGGNSPLHF.